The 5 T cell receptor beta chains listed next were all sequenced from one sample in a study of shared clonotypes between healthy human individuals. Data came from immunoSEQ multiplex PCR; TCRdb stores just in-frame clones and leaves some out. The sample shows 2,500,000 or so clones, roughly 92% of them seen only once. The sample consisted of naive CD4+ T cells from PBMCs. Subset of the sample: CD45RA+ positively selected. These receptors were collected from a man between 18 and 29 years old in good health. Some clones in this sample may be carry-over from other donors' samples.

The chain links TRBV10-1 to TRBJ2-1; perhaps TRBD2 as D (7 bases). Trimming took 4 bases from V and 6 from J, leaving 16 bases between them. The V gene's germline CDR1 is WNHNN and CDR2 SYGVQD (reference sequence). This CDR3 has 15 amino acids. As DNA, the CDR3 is TGCGCCAGCAGTGGAGGGGGAGGGCCGGTCAATGAGCAGTTCTTC. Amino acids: CASSGGGGPVNEQFF.

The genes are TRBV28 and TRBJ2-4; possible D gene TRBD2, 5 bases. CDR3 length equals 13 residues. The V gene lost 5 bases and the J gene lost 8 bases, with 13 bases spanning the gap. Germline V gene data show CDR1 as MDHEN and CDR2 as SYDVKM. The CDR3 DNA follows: TGTGCCAGCAGTCCCCTGGCCGGGGACATTCAGTACTTC. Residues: CASSPLAGDIQYF.

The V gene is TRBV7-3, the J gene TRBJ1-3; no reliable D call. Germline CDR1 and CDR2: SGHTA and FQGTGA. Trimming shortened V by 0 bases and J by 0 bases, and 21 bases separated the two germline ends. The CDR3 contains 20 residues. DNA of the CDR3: TGTGCCAGCAGCTTAACGCGGCGGGTCTTCCTCTTCTTCTCTGGAAACACCATATATTTT. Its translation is CASSLTRRVFLFFSGNTIYF.

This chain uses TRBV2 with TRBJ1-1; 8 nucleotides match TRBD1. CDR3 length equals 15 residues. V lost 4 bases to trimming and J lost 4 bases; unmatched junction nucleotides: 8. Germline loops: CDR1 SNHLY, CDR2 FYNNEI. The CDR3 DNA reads TGTGCCAGCAGTGTAGACAGGGGAGAGGGCACTGAAGCTTTCTTT. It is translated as CASSVDRGEGTEAFF.

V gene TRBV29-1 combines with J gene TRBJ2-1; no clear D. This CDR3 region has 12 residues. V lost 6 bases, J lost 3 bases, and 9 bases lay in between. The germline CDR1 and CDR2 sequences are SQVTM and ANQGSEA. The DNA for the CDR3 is TGCAGCGTCGGAAGGAACTACAATGAGCAGTTCTTC. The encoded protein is CSVGRNYNEQFF.